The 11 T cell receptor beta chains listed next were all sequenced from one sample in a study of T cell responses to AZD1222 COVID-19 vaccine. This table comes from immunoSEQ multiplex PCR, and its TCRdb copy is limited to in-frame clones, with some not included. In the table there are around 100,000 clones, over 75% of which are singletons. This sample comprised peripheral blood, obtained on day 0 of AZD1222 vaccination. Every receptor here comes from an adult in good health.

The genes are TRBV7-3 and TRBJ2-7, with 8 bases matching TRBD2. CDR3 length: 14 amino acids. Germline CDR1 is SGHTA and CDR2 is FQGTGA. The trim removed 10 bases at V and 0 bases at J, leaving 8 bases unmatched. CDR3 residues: CATREGPTSYEQYF. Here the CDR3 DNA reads TGTGCCACCCGGGAGGGGCCTACCTCCTACGAGCAGTACTTC.

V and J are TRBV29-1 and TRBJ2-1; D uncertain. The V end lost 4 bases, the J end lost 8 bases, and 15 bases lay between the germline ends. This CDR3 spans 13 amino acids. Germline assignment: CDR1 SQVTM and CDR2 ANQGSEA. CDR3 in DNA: TGCAGCGTTGCGTCAACAATTCCCCATGAGCAGTTCTTC. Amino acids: CSVASTIPHEQFF.

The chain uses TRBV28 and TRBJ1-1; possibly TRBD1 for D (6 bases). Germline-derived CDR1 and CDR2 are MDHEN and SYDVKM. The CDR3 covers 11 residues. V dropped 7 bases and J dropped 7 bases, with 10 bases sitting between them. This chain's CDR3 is CASNRAVEAFF. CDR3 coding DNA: TGTGCCAGCAACAGGGCAGTTGAAGCTTTCTTT.

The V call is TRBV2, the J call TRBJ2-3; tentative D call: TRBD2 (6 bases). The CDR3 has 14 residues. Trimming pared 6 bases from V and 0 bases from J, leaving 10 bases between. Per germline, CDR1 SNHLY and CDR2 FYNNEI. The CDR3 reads CASSRDSSTDTQYF. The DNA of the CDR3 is TGTGCCAGCAGCCGGGACTCCAGCACAGATACGCAGTATTTT.

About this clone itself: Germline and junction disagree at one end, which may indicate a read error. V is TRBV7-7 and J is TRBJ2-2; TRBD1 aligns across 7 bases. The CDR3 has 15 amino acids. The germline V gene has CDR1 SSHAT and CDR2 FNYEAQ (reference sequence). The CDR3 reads CASSSGTANTGELFF. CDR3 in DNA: TGTGCTAGCAGCTCCGGGACAGCGAACACCGGGGAGCTGTTTTTT.

The CDR3 reads CATSSGQGGGTEAFF. For the CDR3, the DNA is TGTGCCACCAGCTCGGGACAGGGTGGTGGCACTGAAGCTTTCTTT. V is TRBV15 and J is TRBJ1-1, with 9 bases lining up with TRBD1. This CDR3 comprises 15 residues. CDR1 LNHNV and CDR2 YYDKDF come from the germline V gene (reference sequence). V gave up 5 bases and J gave up 4 bases; unmatched junction bases: 8.

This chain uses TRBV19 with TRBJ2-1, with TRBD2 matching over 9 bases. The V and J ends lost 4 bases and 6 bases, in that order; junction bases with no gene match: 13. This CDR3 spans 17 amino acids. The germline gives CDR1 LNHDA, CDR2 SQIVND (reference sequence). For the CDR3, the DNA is TGTGCCAGTAGTAGGTTCAGCCGGACTAGCGTGTCCAATGAGCAGTTCTTC. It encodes CASSRFSRTSVSNEQFF.

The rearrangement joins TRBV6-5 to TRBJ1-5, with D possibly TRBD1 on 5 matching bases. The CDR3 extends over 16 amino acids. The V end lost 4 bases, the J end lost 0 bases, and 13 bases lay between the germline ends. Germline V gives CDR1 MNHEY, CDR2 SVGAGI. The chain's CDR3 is CASSSLQEYSNQPQHF. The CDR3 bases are TGTGCCAGCAGTTCCTTACAGGAGTATAGCAATCAGCCCCAGCATTTT.

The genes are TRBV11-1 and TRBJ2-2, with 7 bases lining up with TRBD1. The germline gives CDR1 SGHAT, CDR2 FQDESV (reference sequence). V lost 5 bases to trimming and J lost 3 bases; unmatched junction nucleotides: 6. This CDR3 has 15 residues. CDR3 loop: CASSIRQGDTGELFF. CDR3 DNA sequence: TGTGCCAGCAGCATTCGACAGGGTGACACCGGGGAGCTGTTTTTT.

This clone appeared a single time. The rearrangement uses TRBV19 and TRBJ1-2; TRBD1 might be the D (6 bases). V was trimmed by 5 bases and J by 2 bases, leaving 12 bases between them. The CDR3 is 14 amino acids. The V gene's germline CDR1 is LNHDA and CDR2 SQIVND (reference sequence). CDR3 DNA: TGTGCCAGTAGTCGCGCAGGGGCAAACTATGGCTACACCTTC. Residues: CASSRAGANYGYTF.

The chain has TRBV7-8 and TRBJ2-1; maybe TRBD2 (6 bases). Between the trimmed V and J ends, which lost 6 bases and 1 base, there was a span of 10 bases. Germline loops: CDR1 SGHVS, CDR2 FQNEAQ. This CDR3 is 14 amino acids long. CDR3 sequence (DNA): TGTGCCAGCAGTGAAAGCGGGTCCTACAATGAGCAGTTCTTC. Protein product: CASSESGSYNEQFF.